This TCR beta chain was identified during a study of blood T cell repertoires in COVID-19. At the level of the study: Samples representing acute and convalescent COVID-19 were sourced from the United States, Italy and Spain.

The data were produced by immunoSEQ multiplex PCR, yet TCRdb's version contains in-frame clones alone and is incomplete. The sample gives around 230,000 clones, 82% of which show up once; roughly an eighth is in the top ten. Germline loops: CDR1 WSHSY, CDR2 SAAADI. Trimming took off 3 bases at V and 7 bases at J, with 10 bases between the two ends. The CDR3 loop spans 13 amino acids. The gene calls are TRBV10-2 and TRBJ2-1, with D possibly TRBD1 on 8 matching bases. This TCR was recovered from a woman aged 60-70 years with active or convalescent COVID-19. The source material was peripheral blood. The chain's CDR3 is CASSEQGGNEQFF. The CDR3 DNA reads as TGCGCCAGCAGTGAACAGGGGGGGAATGAGCAGTTCTTC.